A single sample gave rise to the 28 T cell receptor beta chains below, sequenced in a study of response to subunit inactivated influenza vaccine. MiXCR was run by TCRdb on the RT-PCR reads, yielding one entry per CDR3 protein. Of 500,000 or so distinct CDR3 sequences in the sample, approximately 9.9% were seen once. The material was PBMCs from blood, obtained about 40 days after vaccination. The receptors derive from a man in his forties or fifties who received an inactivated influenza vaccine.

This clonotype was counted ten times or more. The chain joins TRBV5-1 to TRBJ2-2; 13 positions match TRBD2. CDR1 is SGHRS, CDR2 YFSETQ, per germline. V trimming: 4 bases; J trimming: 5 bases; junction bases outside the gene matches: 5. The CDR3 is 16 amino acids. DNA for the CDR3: TGCGCCAGCAGCCCCGGACTAGCGGGAGCAACCGGGGAGCTGTTTTTT. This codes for CASSPGLAGATGELFF.

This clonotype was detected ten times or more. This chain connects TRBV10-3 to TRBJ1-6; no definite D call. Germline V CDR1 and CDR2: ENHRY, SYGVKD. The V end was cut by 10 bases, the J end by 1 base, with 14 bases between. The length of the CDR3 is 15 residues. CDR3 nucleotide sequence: TGTGCCACCAAAACTAACAAGTCCTATAATTCACCCCTCCACTTT. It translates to CATKTNKSYNSPLHF.

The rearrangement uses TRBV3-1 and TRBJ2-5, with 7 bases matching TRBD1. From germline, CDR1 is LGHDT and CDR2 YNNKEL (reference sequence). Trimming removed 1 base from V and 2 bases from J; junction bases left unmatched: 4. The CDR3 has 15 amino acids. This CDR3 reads CASSQGFRGQETQYF. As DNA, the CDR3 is TGTGCCAGCAGCCAAGGTTTCAGGGGGCAAGAGACCCAGTACTTC.

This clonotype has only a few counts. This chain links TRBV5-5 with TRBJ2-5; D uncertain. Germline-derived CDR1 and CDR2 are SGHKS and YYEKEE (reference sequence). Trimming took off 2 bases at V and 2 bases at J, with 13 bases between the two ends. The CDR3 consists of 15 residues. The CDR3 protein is CASSFQATRQETQYF. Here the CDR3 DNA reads TGTGCCAGCAGCTTTCAGGCGACAAGACAAGAGACCCAGTACTTC.

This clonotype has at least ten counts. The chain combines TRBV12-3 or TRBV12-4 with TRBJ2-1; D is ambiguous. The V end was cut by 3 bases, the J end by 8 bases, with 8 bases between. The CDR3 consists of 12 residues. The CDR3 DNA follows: TGTGCCAGCAGTTTTGGAGCCTATGAGCAGTTCTTC. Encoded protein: CASSFGAYEQFF.

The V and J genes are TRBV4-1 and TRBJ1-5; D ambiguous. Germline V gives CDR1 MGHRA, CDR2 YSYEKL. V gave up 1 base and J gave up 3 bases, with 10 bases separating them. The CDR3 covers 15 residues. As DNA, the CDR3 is TGCGCCAGCAGCCAAGTCTCCAGGTTCAATCAGCCCCAGCATTTT. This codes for CASSQVSRFNQPQHF.

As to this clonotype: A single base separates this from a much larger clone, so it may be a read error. DNA for the CDR3: TGCGCCAGCCGTTTGGTCCGGACAGCCAATGAGCAGTTCTTC. Its protein is CASRLVRTANEQFF. The rearrangement joins TRBV5-1 to TRBJ2-1; TRBD1 might be the D (6 bases). The CDR3 length is 14 residues. The germline gives CDR1 SGHRS, CDR2 YFSETQ. V was cut by 7 bases and J by 6 bases, with 17 bases left in between. Full variable domain (rest looked up from reference TRBV5-1 and TRBJ2-1): KAGVTQTPRYLIKTRGQQVTLSCSPISGHRSVSWYQQTPGQGLQFLFEYFSETQRNKGNFPGRFSGRQFSNSRSEMNVSTLELGDSALYLCASRLVRTANEQFFGPGTRLTVL.

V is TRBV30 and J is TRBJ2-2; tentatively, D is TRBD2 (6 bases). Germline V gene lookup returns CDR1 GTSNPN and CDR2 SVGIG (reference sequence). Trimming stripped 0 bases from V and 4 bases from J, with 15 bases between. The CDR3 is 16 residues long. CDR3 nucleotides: TGTGCCTGGAGTGTCGCGGGGCCATTGGGCACCGGGGAGCTGTTTTTT. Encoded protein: CAWSVAGPLGTGELFF.

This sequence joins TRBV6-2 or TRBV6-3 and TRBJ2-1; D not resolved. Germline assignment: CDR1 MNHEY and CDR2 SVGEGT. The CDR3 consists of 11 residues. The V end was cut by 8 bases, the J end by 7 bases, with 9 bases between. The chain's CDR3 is CASCMGNEQFF. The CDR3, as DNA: TGTGCCAGCTGCATGGGGAATGAGCAGTTCTTC.

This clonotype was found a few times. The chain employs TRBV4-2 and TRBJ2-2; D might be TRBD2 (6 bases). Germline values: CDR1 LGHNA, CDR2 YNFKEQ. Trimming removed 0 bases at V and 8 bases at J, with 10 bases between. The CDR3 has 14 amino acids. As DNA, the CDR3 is TGTGCCAGCAGCCAAGATCCTCTAGCGGGGGAGCTGTTTTTT. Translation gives CASSQDPLAGELFF.

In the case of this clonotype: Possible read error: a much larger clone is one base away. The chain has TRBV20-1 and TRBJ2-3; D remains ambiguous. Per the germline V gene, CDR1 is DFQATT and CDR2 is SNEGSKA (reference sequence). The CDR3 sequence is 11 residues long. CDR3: CTAGLEDTQYF. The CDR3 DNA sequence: TGCACTGCTGGGTTGGAGGATACGCAGTATTTT.

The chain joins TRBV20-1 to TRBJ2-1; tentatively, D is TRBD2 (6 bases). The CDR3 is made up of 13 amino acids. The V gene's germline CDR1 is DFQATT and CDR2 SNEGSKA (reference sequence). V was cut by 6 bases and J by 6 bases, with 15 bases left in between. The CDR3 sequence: CSAGGGRPNEQFF. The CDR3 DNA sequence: TGCAGTGCGGGGGGAGGACGACCCAATGAGCAGTTCTTC.

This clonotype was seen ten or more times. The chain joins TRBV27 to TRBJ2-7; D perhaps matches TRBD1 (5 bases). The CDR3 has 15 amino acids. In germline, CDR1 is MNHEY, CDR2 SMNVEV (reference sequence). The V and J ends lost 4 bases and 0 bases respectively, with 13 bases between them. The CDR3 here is CASSSDIWSSYEQYF. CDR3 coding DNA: TGTGCCAGCAGTTCGGACATCTGGAGCTCCTACGAGCAGTACTTC.

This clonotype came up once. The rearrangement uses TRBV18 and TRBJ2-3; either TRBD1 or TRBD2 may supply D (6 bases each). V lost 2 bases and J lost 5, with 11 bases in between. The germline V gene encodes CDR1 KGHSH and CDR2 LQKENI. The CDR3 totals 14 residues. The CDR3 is CASSPAGGGDTQYF. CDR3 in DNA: TGTGCCAGCTCACCAGCCGGGGGCGGAGATACGCAGTATTTT.

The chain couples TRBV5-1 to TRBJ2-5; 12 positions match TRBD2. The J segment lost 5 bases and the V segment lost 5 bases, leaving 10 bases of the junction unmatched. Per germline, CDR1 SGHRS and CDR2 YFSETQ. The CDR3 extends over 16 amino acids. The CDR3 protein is CASRPSTSGGGETQYF. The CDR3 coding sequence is TGCGCCAGCAGACCGTCGACTAGCGGGGGAGGTGAGACCCAGTACTTC. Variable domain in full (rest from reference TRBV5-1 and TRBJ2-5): KAGVTQTPRYLIKTRGQQVTLSCSPISGHRSVSWYQQTPGQGLQFLFEYFSETQRNKGNFPGRFSGRQFSNSRSEMNVSTLELGDSALYLCASRPSTSGGGETQYFGPGTRLLVL.

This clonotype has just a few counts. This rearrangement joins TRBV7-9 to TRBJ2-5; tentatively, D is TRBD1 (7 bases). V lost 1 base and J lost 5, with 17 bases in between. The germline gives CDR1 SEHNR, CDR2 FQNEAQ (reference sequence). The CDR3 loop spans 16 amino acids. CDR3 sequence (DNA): TGTGCCAGCAGCTTAGTATGGCCAGGGGGGAAGGAGACCCAGTACTTC. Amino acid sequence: CASSLVWPGGKETQYF. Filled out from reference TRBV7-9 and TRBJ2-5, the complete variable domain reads DTGVSQNPRHKITKRGQNVTFRCDPISEHNRLYWYRQTLGQGPEFLTYFQNEAQLEKSRLLSDRFSAERPKGSFSTLEIQRTEQGDSAMYLCASSLVWPGGKETQYFGPGTRLLVL.

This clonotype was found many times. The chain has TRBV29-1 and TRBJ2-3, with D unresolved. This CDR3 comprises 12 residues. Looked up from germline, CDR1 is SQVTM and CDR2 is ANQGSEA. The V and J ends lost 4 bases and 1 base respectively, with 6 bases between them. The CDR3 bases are TGCAGCGTTGTTCCGGGCACAGATACGCAGTATTTT. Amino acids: CSVVPGTDTQYF.

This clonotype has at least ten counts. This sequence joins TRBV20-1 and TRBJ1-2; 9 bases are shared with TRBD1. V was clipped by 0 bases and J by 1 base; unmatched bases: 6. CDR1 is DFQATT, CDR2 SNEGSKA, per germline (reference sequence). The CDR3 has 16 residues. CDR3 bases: TGCAGTGCTAGAGACCAAGGACAGGGGCTTAACTATGGCTACACCTTC. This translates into CSARDQGQGLNYGYTF.

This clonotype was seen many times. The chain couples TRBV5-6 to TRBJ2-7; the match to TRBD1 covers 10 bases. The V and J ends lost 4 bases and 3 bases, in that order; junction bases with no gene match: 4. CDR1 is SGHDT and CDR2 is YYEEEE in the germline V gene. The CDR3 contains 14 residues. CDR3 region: CASSRDRGLYEQYF. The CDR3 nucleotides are TGTGCCAGCAGCCGGGACAGGGGACTCTACGAGCAGTACTTC.

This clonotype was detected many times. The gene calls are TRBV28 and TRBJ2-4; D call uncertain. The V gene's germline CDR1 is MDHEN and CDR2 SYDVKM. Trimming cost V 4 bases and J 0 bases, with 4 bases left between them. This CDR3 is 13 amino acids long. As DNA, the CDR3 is TGTGCCAGCAGTTACATAGCCAAAAACATTCAGTACTTC. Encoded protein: CASSYIAKNIQYF.

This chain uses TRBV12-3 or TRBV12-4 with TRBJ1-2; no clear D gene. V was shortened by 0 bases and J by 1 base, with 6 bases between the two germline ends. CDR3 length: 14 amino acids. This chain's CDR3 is CASSLAVINYGYTF. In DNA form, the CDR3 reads TGTGCCAGCAGTTTAGCGGTAATTAACTATGGCTACACCTTC.

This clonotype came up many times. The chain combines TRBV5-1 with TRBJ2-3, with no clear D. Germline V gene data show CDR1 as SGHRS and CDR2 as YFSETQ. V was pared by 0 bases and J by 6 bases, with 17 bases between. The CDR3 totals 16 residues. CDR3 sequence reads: CASSLVGITHTDTQYF. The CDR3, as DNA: TGCGCCAGCAGCTTGGTTGGAATCACCCACACGGATACGCAGTATTTT.

CDR3 coding DNA: TGCAGTGCTAGAGATAGCGCGGCAGGTACGTTGAACACTGAAGCTTTCTTT. It specifies CSARDSAAGTLNTEAFF. This rearrangement joins TRBV20-1 to TRBJ1-1; no reliable D call. The CDR3 has 17 amino acids. CDR1 and CDR2 from the germline V gene are DFQATT and SNEGSKA (reference sequence). V lost 0 bases and J 0 bases, leaving 17 bases between the germline ends.

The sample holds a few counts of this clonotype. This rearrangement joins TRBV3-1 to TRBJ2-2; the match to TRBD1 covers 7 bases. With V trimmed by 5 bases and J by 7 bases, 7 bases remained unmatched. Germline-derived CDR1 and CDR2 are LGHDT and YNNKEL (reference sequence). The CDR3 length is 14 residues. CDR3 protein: CASSRPTGYGELFF. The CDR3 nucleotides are TGTGCCAGCAGCAGGCCGACAGGGTACGGGGAGCTGTTTTTT.

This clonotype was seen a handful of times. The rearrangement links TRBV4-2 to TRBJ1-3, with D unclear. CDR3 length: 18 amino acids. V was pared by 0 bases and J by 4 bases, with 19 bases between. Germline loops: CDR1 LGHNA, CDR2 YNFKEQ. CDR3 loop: CASSQDGPTSTSGNTIYF. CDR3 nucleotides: TGTGCCAGCAGCCAAGATGGGCCCACCTCAACGTCCGGAAACACCATATATTTT.

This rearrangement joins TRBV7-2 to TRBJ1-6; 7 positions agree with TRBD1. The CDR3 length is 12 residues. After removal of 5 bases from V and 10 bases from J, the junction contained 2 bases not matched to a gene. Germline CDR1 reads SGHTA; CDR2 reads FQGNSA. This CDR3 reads CASSQGVSPLHF. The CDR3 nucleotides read TGTGCCAGCAGCCAGGGGGTATCACCCCTCCACTTT.

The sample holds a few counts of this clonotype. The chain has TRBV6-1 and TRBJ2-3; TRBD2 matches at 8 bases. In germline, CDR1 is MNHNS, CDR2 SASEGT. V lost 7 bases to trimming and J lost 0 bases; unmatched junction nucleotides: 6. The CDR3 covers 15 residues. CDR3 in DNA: TGTGCCAGCAATCCGGGGGGGCGTAGCACAGATACGCAGTATTTT. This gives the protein CASNPGGRSTDTQYF.

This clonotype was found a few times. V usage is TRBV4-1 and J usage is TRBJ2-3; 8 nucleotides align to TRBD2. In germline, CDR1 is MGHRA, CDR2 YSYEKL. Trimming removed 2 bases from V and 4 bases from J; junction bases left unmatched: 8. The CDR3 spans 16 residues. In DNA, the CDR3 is TGCGCCAGCAGCCAATCAGTGGGACTAGGATCAGATACGCAGTATTTT. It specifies CASSQSVGLGSDTQYF.